This T cell receptor (beta chain) was captured in a study of patients and donors after allogeneic stem cell transplantation. The CDR3 contains 17 residues. The V and J ends lost 1 base and 0 bases, in that order; junction bases with no gene match: 8. Germline values: CDR1 LNHNV, CDR2 YYDKDF (reference sequence). TCRdb re-derived calls from the RT-PCR reads in MiXCR, one entry per CDR3 protein. The sample carries approximately 410,000 distinct CDR3 sequences, roughly 17% recorded once. Specimen: blood, either unsorted or a sorted T cell fraction (not recorded which). The chain recombines TRBV15 with TRBJ1-2; 7 positions agree with TRBD1. This TCR derives from a human donor who was either an allogeneic HSCT recipient or a stem cell or donor lymphocyte infusion donor (not recorded which). It is not recorded whose cells these are; they may come from a transplant donor. CDR3 protein: CATSRVPRGKTNYGYTF. CDR3 DNA sequence: TGTGCCACCAGCAGAGTACCCAGGGGGAAAACTAACTATGGCTACACCTTC.